Following are 25 T cell receptor beta chains from one sample sequenced in a study of T-cell reconstitution after alpha-beta-depleted transplantation in children. Preparing the TCRbeta library involved the use of unique molecular identifiers. TCRdb used MiXCR to reprocess the PCR reads, holding one entry per CDR3 protein. The data hold 480,000 or so distinct CDR3 sequences, with under 12% observed a single time. The sequences come from PBMCs, collected before TCRalphabeta/CD19-depleted stem cell transplant. Receptors were obtained from a child aged 2 to 10 with inherited bone marrow failure, due to receive a stem cell transplant.

This clonotype was observed at least ten times. This sequence joins TRBV24-1 and TRBJ2-2; D perhaps matches TRBD1 (5 bases). The V gene lost 4 bases and the J gene lost 4 bases, with 15 bases spanning the gap. The CDR3 extends over 16 amino acids. The germline V gene has CDR1 KGHDR and CDR2 SFDVKD. CDR3 sequence: CATSDFRVSGTGELFF. The DNA of the CDR3 is TGTGCCACCAGTGACTTCAGGGTCTCGGGCACCGGGGAGCTGTTTTTT.

The chain uses TRBV9 and TRBJ2-1; D unclear. The CDR3 loop spans 14 amino acids. Germline V lookup: CDR1 SGDLS, CDR2 YYNGEE. V dropped 0 bases and J dropped 7 bases, with 11 bases sitting between them. The DNA of the CDR3 is TGTGCCAGCAGCGTAGGGTGGAACCTTAATGAGCAGTTCTTC. As protein: CASSVGWNLNEQFF. Full variable domain (rest looked up from reference TRBV9 and TRBJ2-1): DSGVTQTPKHLITATGQRVTLRCSPRSGDLSVYWYQQSLDQGLQFLIQYYNGEERAKGNILERFSAQQFPDLHSELNLSSLELGDSALYFCASSVGWNLNEQFFGPGTRLTVL.

This clonotype has just a few counts. Without the conserved terminal phenylalanine or tryptophan, this CDR3 likely stems from a read error. No DNA is shown, since the ends of the CDR3 on it are uncertain; the CDR3 is the one TCRdb lists. V and J are TRBV30 and TRBJ1-2; the tabulated D call, TRBD1, remains unverified against the DNA. The CDR3 is 13 residues long, ends included. The germline gives CDR1 GTSNPN, CDR2 SVGIG (reference sequence). CDR3 loop: CAPLPRDRGASLY.

CDR3 sequence reads: CASQGAGTEAFF. The CDR3 coding sequence is TGTGCCTCCCAGGGGGCGGGCACTGAAGCTTTCTTT. The chain is built from TRBV13 and TRBJ1-1, with 8 bases lining up with TRBD1. The CDR3 is 12 amino acids. V was clipped by 11 bases and J by 4 bases; unmatched bases: 6. Germline assignment: CDR1 PRHDT and CDR2 FYEKMQ (reference sequence).

This clonotype was picked up many times. The rearrangement joins TRBV7-8 to TRBJ2-2; D gene unclear. V lost 3 bases, J lost 7 bases, and 9 bases lay in between. The CDR3 totals 13 residues. The germline V gene encodes CDR1 SGHVS and CDR2 FQNEAQ. CDR3 bases: TGTGCCAGCAGCTTTTCTCCGGACGGGGAGCTGTTTTTT. This translates into CASSFSPDGELFF. Variable domain in full (rest from reference TRBV7-8 and TRBJ2-2): GAGVSQSPRYKVAKRGQDVALRCDPISGHVSLFWYQQALGQGPEFLTYFQNEAQLDKSGLPSDRFFAERPEGSVSTLKIQRTQQEDSAVYLCASSFSPDGELFFGEGSRLTVL.

This chain joins TRBV11-2 and TRBJ2-7; 10 bases match TRBD2. This CDR3 comprises 14 residues. J lost 5 bases, V lost 5 bases, and 6 bases had no gene match. CDR1 is SGHAT, CDR2 FQNNGV, per germline. CDR3 residues: CASSGWLAGDEQYF. The CDR3 region has the DNA TGTGCCAGCAGCGGGTGGCTAGCGGGGGACGAGCAGTACTTC.

This clonotype was picked up many times. V gene TRBV9 combines with J gene TRBJ2-1; TRBD2 matches 12 bases. CDR1 and CDR2 from the germline V gene are SGDLS and YYNGEE. Trimming cost V 3 bases and J 6 bases; bases outside gene matches: 10. The CDR3 is 17 residues long. CDR3 DNA: TGTGCCAGCAGCGCGGGGACTAGCGGGTCCATCGGCAATGAGCAGTTCTTC. This gives the protein CASSAGTSGSIGNEQFF. Full variable domain (outside the CDR3, taken from reference TRBV9 and TRBJ2-1): DSGVTQTPKHLITATGQRVTLRCSPRSGDLSVYWYQQSLDQGLQFLIQYYNGEERAKGNILERFSAQQFPDLHSELNLSSLELGDSALYFCASSAGTSGSIGNEQFFGPGTRLTVL.

The chain couples TRBV2 to TRBJ2-5, with 7 bases lining up with TRBD2. From germline, CDR1 is SNHLY and CDR2 FYNNEI. V lost 7 bases to trimming and J lost 0 bases; unmatched junction nucleotides: 8. The CDR3 has 15 residues. The CDR3 DNA reads as TGTGCCAGCACCGGAGCGGGAATCCACCAAGAGACCCAGTACTTC. Translated: CASTGAGIHQETQYF.

This clonotype was observed many times. This rearrangement joins TRBV3-1 to TRBJ2-1; D gene unclear. V was pared by 2 bases and J by 9 bases, with 8 bases between. Germline values: CDR1 LGHDT, CDR2 YNNKEL (reference sequence). The CDR3 extends over 12 amino acids. This chain's CDR3 is CASSQHNSEQFF. The CDR3 bases are TGTGCCAGCAGCCAACATAACAGTGAGCAGTTCTTC.

In this sample, this clonotype turned up many times. This sequence joins TRBV11-2 and TRBJ2-3; D uncertain. Germline V gene lookup returns CDR1 SGHAT and CDR2 FQNNGV. This CDR3 has 15 residues. Trimming pared 5 bases from V and 1 base from J, leaving 13 bases between. The DNA of the CDR3 is TGTGCCAGCAGCGCCGACTCGTCTGGCACAGATACGCAGTATTTT. Translating it yields CASSADSSGTDTQYF.

In this sample, this clonotype turned up many times. The CDR3 loop reads CASSFAGTNGYTF. CDR3 bases: TGTGCCAGCAGTTTTGCAGGGACCAATGGCTACACCTTC. The genes are TRBV27 and TRBJ1-2, with TRBD1 as a possible D gene (5 bases). Germline lookup yields CDR1 MNHEY and CDR2 SMNVEV (reference sequence). V gave up 3 bases and J gave up 6 bases, with 11 bases separating them. The CDR3 spans 13 residues.

This clonotype was picked up many times. The rearrangement joins TRBV6-5 to TRBJ2-7; TRBD2 aligns across 11 bases. Looked up from germline, CDR1 is MNHEY and CDR2 is SVGAGI. J was trimmed by 3 bases and V by 2 bases; bases with no gene match: 6. The length of the CDR3 is 16 residues. CDR3 loop: CASSYRPSGRNYEQYF. The CDR3 bases are TGTGCCAGCAGTTACCGGCCTAGCGGGAGGAACTACGAGCAGTACTTC.

This clonotype has just a few counts. The chain has TRBV7-7 and TRBJ2-2; D ambiguous. The CDR3 contains 14 residues. V gave up 0 bases and J gave up 6 bases, with 8 bases separating them. CDR1 is SSHAT, CDR2 FNYEAQ, per germline (reference sequence). The CDR3, as DNA: TGTGCCAGCAGCTTAGCGATTGGTGCCGGGGAGCTGTTTTTT. Protein: CASSLAIGAGELFF. The full variable domain, in which reference TRBV7-7 and TRBJ2-2 provide the parts outside the CDR3, is GAGVSQSPRYKVTKRGQDVTLRCDPISSHATLYWYQQALGQGPEFLTYFNYEAQPDKSGLPSDRFSAERPEGSISTLTIQRTEQRDSAMYRCASSLAIGAGELFFGEGSRLTVL.

This clonotype has at least ten counts. This sequence joins TRBV29-1 and TRBJ2-2; TRBD2 might be the D (5 bases). V lost 7 bases, J lost 1 base, and 16 bases lay in between. The length of the CDR3 is 15 residues. Germline assignment: CDR1 SQVTM and CDR2 ANQGSEA. The CDR3: CSAQPPSGNTGELFF. CDR3 bases: TGCAGCGCCCAGCCCCCCAGCGGGAACACCGGGGAGCTGTTTTTT.

This clonotype was picked up many times. This chain joins TRBV27 and TRBJ1-2; D is unresolved. The germline V gene has CDR1 MNHEY and CDR2 SMNVEV (reference sequence). V lost 3 bases to trimming and J lost 4 bases, with 9 bases between them. The CDR3 runs to 13 residues. CDR3 in amino acids: CASSFQSFYGYTF. CDR3 nucleotides: TGTGCCAGCAGTTTTCAGTCGTTCTATGGCTACACCTTC.

This clonotype has only one observation. Being one base from a much bigger clone, this may be a read error. V gene TRBV29-1 combines with J gene TRBJ2-1; tentative D call: TRBD1 (5 bases). Germline CDR1 and CDR2: SQVTM and ANQGSEA. V lost 6 bases and J 6 bases, leaving 15 bases between the germline ends. The CDR3 runs 13 residues. CDR3 in amino acids: CSVDGHGANEQFF. The CDR3 DNA reads TGCAGCGTCGACGGACATGGGGCCAATGAGCAGTTCTTC.

This clonotype has at least ten counts. The chain employs TRBV5-6 and TRBJ1-2, with 10 bases that match TRBD1. Germline values: CDR1 SGHDT, CDR2 YYEEEE. V dropped 2 bases and J dropped 8; count of bases not matched to a gene: 3. The CDR3 is 13 residues long. The CDR3, as DNA: TGTGCCAGCAGCTTTGACAGGGGGCGCGGCTACACCTTC. Its translation: CASSFDRGRGYTF.

This clonotype was picked up many times. The rearrangement uses TRBV28 and TRBJ1-5; D is possibly TRBD1 (5 bases). Germline lookup yields CDR1 MDHEN and CDR2 SYDVKM. V lost 2 bases to trimming and J lost 1 base, with 9 bases between them. This CDR3 has 15 amino acids. The CDR3 sequence is CASSLEGRSNQPQHF. The DNA for the CDR3 is TGTGCCAGCAGTTTAGAGGGGAGAAGCAATCAGCCCCAGCATTTT.

At least ten counts were recorded for this clonotype. V gene TRBV27 combines with J gene TRBJ1-5; tentative D call: TRBD1 (6 bases). The V gene lost 6 bases and the J gene lost 4 bases, with 25 bases spanning the gap. The CDR3 has 18 amino acids. Germline lookup yields CDR1 MNHEY and CDR2 SMNVEV (reference sequence). The CDR3 sequence: CASRPRRGAAGWNQPQHF. CDR3 DNA: TGTGCCAGCAGGCCGCGCCGGGGGGCCGCGGGGTGGAATCAGCCCCAGCATTTT.

For this clonotype: Possible read error: a much larger clone is one base away. The CDR3 bases are TGTGCCAGCGGGCAGCCGCCAGCGGGAGGGCCCAGGGATACGCAGTATTTT. Protein product: CASGQPPAGGPRDTQYF. This chain links TRBV6-2 or TRBV6-3 with TRBJ2-3; 10 bases align to TRBD2. Germline CDR1 and CDR2: MNHEY and SVGEGT. J lost 6 bases, V lost 8 bases, and 17 bases had no gene match. CDR3 length: 17 amino acids.

This clonotype was recorded at least ten times. The chain joins TRBV6-5 to TRBJ2-1, with 7 bases lining up with TRBD1. The CDR3 is 13 residues long. V lost 3 bases, J lost 8 bases, and 4 bases stayed unmatched. Germline loops: CDR1 MNHEY, CDR2 SVGAGI. The CDR3 sequence is CASSYHRGYEQFF. The DNA of the CDR3 is TGTGCCAGCAGTTATCACAGGGGTTATGAGCAGTTCTTC.

This clonotype occurred many times. This chain links TRBV2 with TRBJ2-7, with 8 positions matching TRBD1. The CDR3 has 16 amino acids. J gave up 3 bases and V 7 bases, and 14 bases lay outside the gene matches. Germline CDR1 is SNHLY and CDR2 is FYNNEI. The CDR3 bases are TGTGCCAGCAACGGGGACAGGACAAATCTTAACTACGAGCAGTACTTC. It translates to CASNGDRTNLNYEQYF. The variable domain in full, with the rest retrieved from reference TRBV2 and TRBJ2-7, is EPEVTQTPSHQVTQMGQEVILRCVPISNHLYFYWYRQILGQKVEFLVSFYNNEISEKSEIFDDQFSVERPDGSNFTLKIRSTKLEDSAMYFCASNGDRTNLNYEQYFGPGTRLTVT.

The chain uses TRBV30 and TRBJ2-2, with unresolved D. Trimming stripped 0 bases from V and 5 bases from J, with 13 bases between. CDR3 length: 15 amino acids. Germline V gene data show CDR1 as GTSNPN and CDR2 as SVGIG (reference sequence). The CDR3 DNA is TGTGCCTGGAGTGTATCGCCTGTCAGGACCGGGGAGCTGTTTTTT. As protein: CAWSVSPVRTGELFF.

This clonotype was observed many times. The rearrangement links TRBV20-1 to TRBJ2-7; 11 bases map to TRBD2. CDR3 size: 17 residues. V shed 6 bases and J 0 bases; nucleotides not matched to a gene: 13. CDR1 DFQATT and CDR2 SNEGSKA come from the germline V gene (reference sequence). The CDR3 region has the DNA TGCAGTGCGACGCTGGCTGCTAGCGGGAGGAGCTCCTACGAGCAGTACTTC. As protein: CSATLAASGRSSYEQYF.

This clonotype was recorded many times. V and J are TRBV5-1 and TRBJ2-1; 9 bases fit TRBD2. Germline CDR1 is SGHRS and CDR2 is YFSETQ. This CDR3 has 16 residues. The ends lost 3 bases at V and 7 bases at J; junction bases unmatched: 11. The CDR3 bases are TGCGCCAGCAGCTCCCTTGCGGGAGGGCTGGTTAATGAGCAGTTCTTC. It specifies CASSSLAGGLVNEQFF.